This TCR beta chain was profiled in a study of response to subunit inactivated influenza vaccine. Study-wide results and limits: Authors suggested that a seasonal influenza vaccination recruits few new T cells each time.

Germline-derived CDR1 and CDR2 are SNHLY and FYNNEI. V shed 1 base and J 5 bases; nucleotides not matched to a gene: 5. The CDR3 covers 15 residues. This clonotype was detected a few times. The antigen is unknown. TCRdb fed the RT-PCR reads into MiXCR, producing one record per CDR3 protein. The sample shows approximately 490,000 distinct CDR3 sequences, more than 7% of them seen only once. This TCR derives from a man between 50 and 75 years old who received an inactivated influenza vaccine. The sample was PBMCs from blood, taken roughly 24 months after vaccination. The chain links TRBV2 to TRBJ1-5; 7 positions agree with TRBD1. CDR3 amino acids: CASSEVAGGYQPQHF. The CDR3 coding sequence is TGTGCCAGCAGTGAAGTGGCAGGGGGGTATCAGCCCCAGCATTTT.